One sample yielded the 25 T cell receptor beta chains listed below, sequenced in a study of blood T cell repertoires in COVID-19. Method: immunoSEQ multiplex PCR; TCRdb's copy keeps in-frame clones and lacks some. This sample has more than 200,000 clones, with approximately 86% found just once. The sequenced material came from peripheral blood. These receptors originate from a human donor in a cohort sampled during active COVID-19.

This clone was picked up one time. The rearrangement joins TRBV30 to TRBJ1-1; TRBD1 is a possible D gene (5 bases). V was cut by 1 base and J by 9 bases, with 15 bases left in between. This CDR3 comprises 13 residues. Germline V CDR1 and CDR2: GTSNPN, SVGIG (reference sequence). The chain's CDR3 is CAWSAFREGKAFF. In DNA form, the CDR3 reads TGTGCCTGGAGTGCTTTCAGGGAGGGTAAAGCTTTCTTT.

The rearrangement uses TRBV28 and TRBJ1-2; 9 bases match TRBD1. The CDR3 sequence is 15 residues long. The germline CDR1 and CDR2 sequences are MDHEN and SYDVKM. V lost 1 base to trimming and J lost 4 bases; unmatched junction nucleotides: 4. CDR3 nucleotides: TGTGCCAGCAGTTTATTGGACAGGGGTGGCTATGGCTACACCTTC. The encoded protein is CASSLLDRGGYGYTF.

This sequence joins TRBV7-9 and TRBJ2-1; D uncertain. Germline lookup yields CDR1 SEHNR and CDR2 FQNEAQ (reference sequence). The CDR3 is made up of 17 amino acids. V was pared by 5 bases and J by 0 bases, with 17 bases between. DNA for the CDR3: TGTGCCAGCAGCCCCCGCCTAGACTCAAGCTCCTACAATGAGCAGTTCTTC. Protein product: CASSPRLDSSSYNEQFF. The full variable domain, completed using reference TRBV7-9 and TRBJ2-1, is DTGVSQNPRHKITKRGQNVTFRCDPISEHNRLYWYRQTLGQGPEFLTYFQNEAQLEKSRLLSDRFSAERPKGSFSTLEIQRTEQGDSAMYLCASSPRLDSSSYNEQFFGPGTRLTVL.

The chain employs TRBV7-8 and TRBJ1-2; the match to TRBD1 covers 7 bases. The CDR3 is 16 amino acids. V shed 8 bases and J 8 bases; nucleotides not matched to a gene: 20. Germline V gene sequence: CDR1 SGHVS, CDR2 FQNEAQ. DNA of the CDR3: TGTGCCAGCGCGGTGAATCTGTTAGGGGGCGCAAAAGGCTACACCTTC. Its protein is CASAVNLLGGAKGYTF. Variable domain in full (rest from reference TRBV7-8 and TRBJ1-2): GAGVSQSPRYKVAKRGQDVALRCDPISGHVSLFWYQQALGQGPEFLTYFQNEAQLDKSGLPSDRFFAERPEGSVSTLKIQRTQQEDSAVYLCASAVNLLGGAKGYTFGSGTRLTVV.

The gene calls are TRBV7-2 and TRBJ1-2; the D gene is possibly TRBD1 (6 bases). The germline V and J ends were trimmed by 5 bases and 8 bases, with 27 bases remaining between them. CDR1 SGHTA and CDR2 FQGNSA come from the germline V gene. The CDR3 length is 17 residues. The CDR3 region is CASSPRGAGPAGVGYTF. For the CDR3, the DNA is TGTGCCAGCAGCCCGAGGGGGGCAGGCCCTGCGGGGGTCGGCTACACCTTC.

The chain couples TRBV3-1 (or the pseudogene TRBV3-2) to TRBJ2-2, with D uncertain. The CDR3 loop spans 13 amino acids. Germline V lookup: CDR1 LGHDT, CDR2 YNNKEL (reference sequence). Trimming removed 1 base from V and 6 bases from J, with 6 bases in between. The CDR3 sequence: CASSQVTAGELFF. The CDR3 bases are TGTGCCAGCAGCCAAGTTACGGCCGGGGAGCTGTTTTTT.

This sequence joins TRBV14 and TRBJ2-5; D is perhaps TRBD2 (6 bases). Germline loops: CDR1 SGHDN, CDR2 FVKESK. V shed 0 bases and J shed 0 bases, with 17 bases lying between them. The CDR3 spans 18 residues. The CDR3 DNA sequence: TGTGCCAGCAGCCAAGATTTGGGGCTAGCGTTCCACCAAGAGACCCAGTACTTC. This gives the protein CASSQDLGLAFHQETQYF.

The V and J genes are TRBV7-9 and TRBJ1-1, with no clear D. Germline V gene data show CDR1 as SEHNR and CDR2 as FQNEAQ (reference sequence). Trimming took off 3 bases at V and 5 bases at J, with 10 bases between the two ends. CDR3 length equals 13 residues. The CDR3 spells CASSLAIQTEAFF. CDR3 sequence (DNA): TGTGCCAGCAGCTTGGCAATTCAGACTGAAGCTTTCTTT.

The V and J genes are TRBV30 and TRBJ2-7, with D possibly being TRBD2 (5 bases). CDR3 length equals 14 residues. The V gene lost 2 bases and the J gene lost 3 bases, with 14 bases spanning the gap. In germline, CDR1 is GTSNPN, CDR2 SVGIG (reference sequence). The CDR3 nucleotides are TGTGCCTGGAGTAGGACTCAATCAAACTACGAGCAGTACTTC. It translates to CAWSRTQSNYEQYF.

The chain is built from TRBV27 and TRBJ2-1; 12 positions match TRBD2. Germline CDR1 reads MNHEY; CDR2 reads SMNVEV (reference sequence). Trimming took 1 base from V and 8 from J; bases not matched to a gene: 6. This CDR3 has 16 residues. The CDR3 loop reads CASSLFWTSGIDEQFF. In nucleotides, the CDR3 is TGTGCCAGCAGTTTATTTTGGACTAGCGGGATTGATGAGCAGTTCTTC.

This chain joins TRBV3-1 (or the pseudogene TRBV3-2) and TRBJ2-2; 8 nucleotides match TRBD2. The CDR3 consists of 15 residues. After removal of 7 bases from V and 8 bases from J, the junction contained 12 bases not matched to a gene. Germline lookup yields CDR1 LGHDT and CDR2 YNNKEL (reference sequence). CDR3 DNA: TGTGCCAGCACCCAGATGCTGGCGGGAGGAGGGGAGCTGTTTTTT. Residues: CASTQMLAGGGELFF.

The genes are TRBV27 and TRBJ1-2, with 7 bases lining up with TRBD1. V lost 5 bases to trimming and J lost 0 bases; unmatched junction nucleotides: 9. Germline CDR1 is MNHEY and CDR2 is SMNVEV (reference sequence). The CDR3 sequence is 16 residues long. The CDR3 here is CASSNNRDRANYGYTF. Written as DNA, the CDR3 is TGTGCCAGCAGTAACAACCGGGACAGAGCTAACTATGGCTACACCTTC.

This clone has a handful of counts. This CDR3 reads CATTPPRRVENTEAFF. In nucleotides, the CDR3 is TGTGCCACCACACCCCCTAGGAGAGTAGAAAACACTGAAGCTTTCTTT. The V gene is TRBV18, the J gene TRBJ1-1, with D uncertain. The CDR3 sequence is 16 residues long. V was trimmed by 10 bases and J by 2 bases, leaving 23 bases between them. Germline CDR1 reads KGHSH; CDR2 reads LQKENI.

This chain joins TRBV4-3 and TRBJ1-6; perhaps TRBD1 as D (6 bases). The V and J ends lost 0 bases and 10 bases respectively, with 16 bases between them. The CDR3 consists of 16 residues. Germline V gene lookup returns CDR1 LGHNA and CDR2 YSLEER. CDR3 DNA sequence: TGCGCCAGCAGCCAAGATCTGGCAGCAGGGGACTCACCCCTCCACTTT. Translating it yields CASSQDLAAGDSPLHF.

The V and J genes are TRBV2 and TRBJ1-5; the match to TRBD1 covers 7 bases. With V trimmed by 8 bases and J by 9 bases, 16 bases remained unmatched. The length of the CDR3 is 15 residues. The V gene's germline CDR1 is SNHLY and CDR2 FYNNEI. CDR3 residues: CASQGDSSNRWPQHF. Here the CDR3 DNA reads TGTGCCAGCCAAGGGGACAGCAGTAACAGATGGCCCCAGCATTTT.

This clone was picked up one time. The CDR3 DNA reads as TGTGCCAGCAGTTTATGGGAGCCGGACAGCCAAGGAAATGGCTACACCTTC. As protein: CASSLWEPDSQGNGYTF. V gene TRBV27 combines with J gene TRBJ1-2; maybe TRBD1 (6 bases). This CDR3 spans 17 amino acids. The ends were cut back, 1 base at V and 6 bases at J, with 21 bases in the middle. Germline CDR1 reads MNHEY; CDR2 reads SMNVEV (reference sequence).

This rearrangement joins TRBV6-5 to TRBJ2-3; a possible D gene is TRBD2 (5 bases). The germline V and J ends were trimmed by 6 bases and 6 bases, with 19 bases remaining between them. The germline gives CDR1 MNHEY, CDR2 SVGAGI. The CDR3 has 15 residues. CDR3 DNA sequence: TGTGCCAGCAGATTTGGTCGGTCAGGCGGGGATACGCAGTATTTT. As protein: CASRFGRSGGDTQYF.

The chain has TRBV7-2 and TRBJ2-1, with 14 bases identical to TRBD2. Germline V lookup: CDR1 SGHTA, CDR2 FQGNSA. The CDR3 runs 16 residues. V gave up 5 bases and J gave up 9 bases; unmatched junction bases: 9. The CDR3 loop is CASSLRLAGGPSEQFF. For the CDR3, the DNA is TGTGCCAGCAGCCTAAGACTAGCGGGAGGGCCTAGTGAGCAGTTCTTC. Together with reference TRBV7-2 and TRBJ2-1, the CDR3 gives the full variable domain: GAGVSQSPSNKVTEKGKDVELRCDPISGHTALYWYRQSLGQGLEFLIYFQGNSAPDKSGLPSDRFSAERTGGSVSTLTIQRTQQEDSAVYLCASSLRLAGGPSEQFFGPGTRLTVL.

This clone was counted a single time. The V and J genes are TRBV7-9 and TRBJ1-1; unclear D gene. From germline, CDR1 is SEHNR and CDR2 FQNEAQ (reference sequence). The CDR3 runs to 14 residues. V shed 1 base and J shed 4 bases, with 10 bases lying between them. In DNA, the CDR3 is TGTGCCAGCAGCTTAGTTGTGGAGAGCACTGAAGCTTTCTTT. The encoded protein is CASSLVVESTEAFF.

This chain connects TRBV6-2 or TRBV6-3 to TRBJ2-3; 9 nucleotides agree with TRBD1. CDR3 length equals 15 residues. J lost 1 base, V lost 5 bases, and 4 bases had no gene match. Germline values: CDR1 MNHEY, CDR2 SVGEGT. CDR3 protein: CASSADRGGTDTQYF. The CDR3 DNA follows: TGTGCCAGCAGTGCAGACAGGGGGGGCACAGATACGCAGTATTTT.

V gene TRBV3-1 (or the pseudogene TRBV3-2) combines with J gene TRBJ1-2, with D perhaps TRBD1 (6 bases). Trimming took 4 bases from V and 4 from J, leaving 16 bases between them. CDR3 length: 15 amino acids. CDR1 and CDR2 from the germline V gene are LGHDT and YNNKEL (reference sequence). The CDR3 spells CASSPQQGVGYGYTF. Written as DNA, the CDR3 is TGTGCCAGCAGCCCACAACAGGGAGTGGGCTATGGCTACACCTTC.

CDR3: CASRLTGTGANVLTF. CDR3 sequence (DNA): TGTGCCAGCAGACTCACAGGGACTGGGGCCAACGTCCTGACTTTC. V usage is TRBV28 and J usage is TRBJ2-6; weak D call: TRBD1 (6 bases). This CDR3 is 15 amino acids long. In germline, CDR1 is MDHEN, CDR2 SYDVKM. V lost 6 bases and J 2 bases, leaving 11 bases between the germline ends.

The chain recombines TRBV28 with TRBJ2-5; D not certain. The V gene lost 5 bases and the J gene lost 0 bases, with 13 bases spanning the gap. The germline CDR1 and CDR2 sequences are MDHEN and SYDVKM. The CDR3 runs 15 residues. The CDR3 nucleotides are TGTGCCAGCAGTACCCTCTTTGCAGACCAAGAGACCCAGTACTTC. This sequence encodes CASSTLFADQETQYF. The entire variable domain, with the rest obtained from reference TRBV28 and TRBJ2-5, is as follows: DVKVTQSSRYLVKRTGEKVFLECVQDMDHENMFWYRQDPGLGLRLIYFSYDVKMKEKGDIPEGYSVSREKKERFSLILESASTNQTSMYLCASSTLFADQETQYFGPGTRLLVL.

The V gene is TRBV27, the J gene TRBJ2-3; 14 bases map to TRBD2. From germline, CDR1 is MNHEY and CDR2 SMNVEV (reference sequence). The trim removed 7 bases at V and 1 base at J, leaving 10 bases unmatched. There are 18 residues in the CDR3. The CDR3 DNA reads as TGTGCCAGCACCGTGGGACTAGCGGGAGTTGCCGGCACAGATACGCAGTATTTT. This codes for CASTVGLAGVAGTDTQYF.

The chain combines TRBV29-1 with TRBJ2-5; 8 positions match TRBD2. The CDR3 has 15 residues. Germline V gives CDR1 SQVTM, CDR2 ANQGSEA. Germline trimming cut 3 bases from V and 5 bases from J; bases unmatched to any gene: 11. The DNA for the CDR3 is TGCAGCGTTGAGTGGCTAGCGGGTTGGGGGGAGACCCAGTACTTC. Translating it yields CSVEWLAGWGETQYF. The variable domain in full, with the rest retrieved from reference TRBV29-1 and TRBJ2-5, is SAVISQKPSRDICQRGTSLTIQCQVDSQVTMMFWYRQQPGQSLTLIATANQGSEATYESGFVIDKFPISRPNLTFSTLTVSNMSPEDSSIYLCSVEWLAGWGETQYFGPGTRLLVL.